This TCR beta chain was recovered during a study of blood T cell repertoires in COVID-19 (dated by TCRdb to 2020 to 2022). As for the study more broadly: Samples from collaborators originated in the United States, Italy and Spain and spanned both the acute and convalescent phases of COVID-19. Sample metadata almost always included a de-identified subject ID, COVID-19 status, age in years and sex. The material from the prospective study consisted of cDNA or gDNA derived from T cells, B-cell-depleted T cells, or PBMCs. Deeply sampled blood TCRbeta repertoires from subjects exposed to, actively infected with, or recovered from COVID-19 were included in the dataset. The repertoires were released in a freely available public database meant as a resource for research on the immune response to SARS-CoV-2. Samples were obtained from the ongoing ImmuneRACE study (first 160 participants) and from 1,000 to 1,500 subjects provided by 6 global collaborators. Where available, HLA class I and class II types were obtained from metadata supplied by the sample provider rather than from assay-based typing.

V is shortened by 0 bases, J by 0 bases, and the region joining them spans 11 bases. The CDR3 spans 16 residues, from the cysteine through the phenylalanine. Only the CDR3 part of the read is kept: 48 bases, read in frame from the first base. In the germline V gene, CDR1 corresponds to KGHSH and CDR2 to LQKENI. TCRbeta CDR3 regions were amplified from genomic DNA by means of the immunoSEQ Assay, a bias-controlled multiplex PCR. From the authors' description of their analysis: Nucleated cell counts per sample were estimated from amplification of reference gene primers within the assay. To quantify the absolute abundance of each unique TCRbeta CDR3 rearrangement, sequence reads were collapsed and filtered. For each sample, productive Simpson clonality was calculated as the square root of Simpson's diversity index across productive rearrangements. Imported from immuneACCESS, the table was reduced by TCRdb to in-frame sequences with V and J called. These copies leave out some clones; in studies compared against another copy, an unresolved V gene accounts for under half, and the cause of the remainder is not known. V and J calls and clone size are as listed in that table; D and trimming were resolved from the DNA. The table for this sample lists under 150,000 clones; roughly four fifths of them were counted only once. 10% to 13% of the sample is held by the ten biggest clonotypes.

With respect to this clone: It lacks a known antigen. Base-call qualities are not available, and no considerably larger clone is one nucleotide away.

Whole blood was collected in K2EDTA tubes by collaborating institutions according to the institutions' own protocols. For TCRbeta analysis, collaborators shipped samples as frozen whole blood, isolated PBMCs, or DNA extracted from either of those sample types. Study-wide findings and limitations: Clinical and demographic metadata were provided uncurated, with the amount varying by source and participant.

The sample was peripheral blood. The sequence came from a human donor in a cohort sampled during active COVID-19. In this chain, TRBV18 is recombined with TRBJ1-2, with no D gene named confidently. The DNA is as follows: TGTGCCAGCTCACCACCGCTAACAGTAGCTAACTATGGCTACACCTTC. The translation is CASSPPLTVANYGYTF.